Shown below are 11 T cell receptor beta chains from a single sample sequenced in a study of cytomegalovirus exposure and HLA in healthy donors. TCRdb's table, derived via immunoSEQ multiplex PCR, lists solely in-frame clones and lacks some. Seen here are 95,000 to 150,000 clones, 89% observed once, and the top ten hold less than 1.5%. Input material: PBMCs. Receptor source: a woman aged 18-29 years in good health and CMV-seronegative.

The genes are TRBV6-5 and TRBJ1-1; possible D gene TRBD1, 6 bases. Trimming stripped 4 bases from V and 6 bases from J, with 18 bases between. There are 15 residues in the CDR3. Germline CDR1 and CDR2: MNHEY and SVGAGI. CDR3 nucleotide sequence: TGTGCCAGCAGTTCCCCAACAGGGATCTATTCTGAAGCTTTCTTT. Translated, it gives CASSSPTGIYSEAFF.

The J gene is TRBJ2-7, the V gene TRBV28, with TRBD1 as a possible D gene (6 bases). Germline-derived CDR1 and CDR2 are MDHEN and SYDVKM. The CDR3 loop spans 15 amino acids. V shed 6 bases and J shed 5 bases, with 20 bases lying between them. The CDR3 reads CASSLRDQGSDEQYV. The DNA of the CDR3 is TGTGCCAGCAGCCTCCGGGACCAGGGGTCCGACGAGCAGTACGTC.

CDR3 DNA: TGTGCCTGGAGTGTCGGAGCCCCGAACACCGGGGAGCTGTTTTTT. Its translation is CAWSVGAPNTGELFF. V gene TRBV30 combines with J gene TRBJ2-2; D is unresolved. The CDR3 is made up of 15 amino acids. The V gene lost 0 bases and the J gene lost 0 bases, with 8 bases spanning the gap. From germline, CDR1 is GTSNPN and CDR2 SVGIG (reference sequence).

In DNA form, the CDR3 reads TGCGCCAGCAGCCAACGCAGCGGGATCGGGGACAATGAGCAGTTCTTC. It encodes CASSQRSGIGDNEQFF. This chain connects TRBV4-3 to TRBJ2-1, with TRBD2 matching 7 bases. The germline gives CDR1 LGHNA, CDR2 YSLEER. After removal of 2 bases from V and 5 bases from J, the junction contained 9 bases not matched to a gene. This CDR3 comprises 16 residues.

V usage is TRBV18 and J usage is TRBJ2-3, with TRBD2 matching 7 bases. V lost 5 bases, J lost 5 bases, and 7 bases stayed unmatched. The CDR3 runs to 14 residues. Germline loops: CDR1 KGHSH, CDR2 LQKENI. CDR3 DNA sequence: TGTGCCAGCTCATCTACCGGGGAGGGAGATACGCAGTATTTT. This translates into CASSSTGEGDTQYF.

V gene TRBV2 combines with J gene TRBJ2-7, with D unclear. This CDR3 has 14 residues. Germline lookup yields CDR1 SNHLY and CDR2 FYNNEI. Trimming stripped 6 bases from V and 0 bases from J, with 12 bases between. CDR3 DNA: TGTGCCAGCAGGGAGATAGTTAGCTCCTACGAGCAGTACTTC. It yields the protein CASREIVSSYEQYF.

The chain links TRBV6-5 to TRBJ1-3, with 7 nucleotides matching TRBD1. CDR3 length: 15 amino acids. V trimming: 10 bases; J trimming: 2 bases; junction bases outside the gene matches: 11. The germline V gene has CDR1 MNHEY and CDR2 SVGAGI. Here the CDR3 DNA reads TGTGCCACCCGACGGACAGGCGACGCTGGAAACACCATATATTTT. This sequence encodes CATRRTGDAGNTIYF.

The V call is TRBV2, the J call TRBJ2-3; D may be TRBD2 (6 bases). The CDR3 is made up of 16 amino acids. Per the germline V gene, CDR1 is SNHLY and CDR2 is FYNNEI. V lost 2 bases and J lost 4, with 16 bases in between. DNA for the CDR3: TGTGCCAGCAGTGAACATATTGGAGGGAGCGCAGATACGCAGTATTTT. Protein sequence: CASSEHIGGSADTQYF.

The rearrangement links TRBV4-2 to TRBJ2-3; the match to TRBD2 covers 10 bases. V shed 5 bases and J 5 bases; nucleotides not matched to a gene: 4. There are 14 residues in the CDR3. Germline V gene sequence: CDR1 LGHNA, CDR2 YNFKEQ. The CDR3 region has the DNA TGTGCCAGCAGCACCCGGACTAGCGGAGATACGCAGTATTTT. Translating it yields CASSTRTSGDTQYF.

This clone appeared once. This chain uses TRBV25-1 with TRBJ2-3, with 13 bases aligning to TRBD2. Unmatched junction bases numbered 8, after V lost 2 bases and J lost 6 bases. This CDR3 region has 17 residues. CDR1 MGHDK and CDR2 SYGVNS come from the germline V gene. CDR3 protein: CASSELQTSGRRDTQYF. CDR3 DNA: TGTGCCAGCAGTGAACTCCAGACTAGCGGGAGGCGGGATACGCAGTATTTT.

This sequence joins TRBV28 and TRBJ1-3, with unresolved D. The germline CDR1 and CDR2 sequences are MDHEN and SYDVKM. This CDR3 is 14 amino acids long. With 1 base removed from V and 1 base from J, the gap between germline ends came to 5 bases. The DNA for the CDR3 is TGTGCCAGCAGTTTATCCAGGTCTGGAAACACCATATATTTT. It codes for CASSLSRSGNTIYF.